These 10 T cell receptor beta chains share one sample of origin, sequenced in a study of early T cells in non-severe SARS-CoV-2 infection. TCRdb recomputed calls from the 5' RACE reads with MiXCR, one row per CDR3 protein. The repertoire includes some 66,000 distinct CDR3 sequences, under 15% of them detected once, and around 4.5% sits in the top ten. Sequenced input: whole blood. These receptors all come from an adult who was a healthcare worker with PCR-confirmed SARS-CoV-2 infection or an uninfected control (not recorded which).

This clonotype was detected only a few times. The chain has TRBV20-1 and TRBJ1-1, with 7 bases identical to TRBD1. The V and J ends lost 3 bases and 1 base, in that order; junction bases with no gene match: 5. This CDR3 spans 14 amino acids. CDR1 is DFQATT and CDR2 is SNEGSKA in the germline V gene (reference sequence). The chain's CDR3 is CSASKPGGNTEAFF. The DNA of the CDR3 is TGCAGTGCTAGTAAGCCAGGGGGGAACACTGAAGCTTTCTTT.

This clonotype was picked up a small number of times. The chain combines TRBV12-3 or TRBV12-4 with TRBJ2-2; D gene ambiguous. V gave up 3 bases and J gave up 8 bases, with 16 bases separating them. The CDR3 extends over 15 amino acids. CDR3: CASSLVELPGGELFF. The CDR3 DNA is TGTGCCAGCAGTTTGGTCGAACTCCCAGGAGGGGAGCTGTTTTTT.

Of note for this clonotype: This may be a read error: a much more frequent sequence differs by one nucleotide. The chain carries TRBV18 and TRBJ1-2, with D possibly matching TRBD1 (6 bases). This CDR3 region has 14 residues. The germline V gene encodes CDR1 KGHSH and CDR2 LQKENI. V dropped 3 bases and J dropped 8 bases, with 16 bases sitting between them. The CDR3 nucleotides read TGTGCCAGCTCACCGGGACATGAGGTGCCAGGCTACACCTTC. Protein product: CASSPGHEVPGYTF.

The gene calls are TRBV29-1 and TRBJ2-7; 8 bases are shared with TRBD1. Trimming removed 7 bases from V and 3 bases from J; junction bases left unmatched: 8. The CDR3 loop spans 13 amino acids. CDR1 is SQVTM and CDR2 is ANQGSEA in the germline V gene. The CDR3 DNA follows: TGCAGCGCTGCCGGGACAGGTCGCTACGAGCAGTACTTC. It specifies CSAAGTGRYEQYF.

The table lists this clonotype with many counts. The V call is TRBV4-1, the J call TRBJ2-1, with D perhaps TRBD2 (5 bases). CDR3 length: 15 residues. Between the trimmed V and J ends, which lost 1 base and 4 bases, there was a span of 11 bases. Germline loops: CDR1 MGHRA, CDR2 YSYEKL. The CDR3 sequence: CASSQGEKDYNEQFF. The DNA of the CDR3 is TGCGCCAGCAGCCAAGGGGAGAAAGATTACAATGAGCAGTTCTTC.

This rearrangement joins TRBV6-2 or TRBV6-3 to TRBJ2-4; tentative D call: TRBD1 (6 bases). V was clipped by 4 bases and J by 8 bases, with 12 bases between them. The germline V gene encodes CDR1 MNHEY and CDR2 SVGEGT. This CDR3 has 13 amino acids. CDR3 protein: CASSFAGADIQYF. The CDR3 nucleotides read TGTGCCAGCAGTTTTGCAGGGGCGGACATTCAGTACTTC.

This clonotype was found many times. This chain's CDR3 is CSASTRTTYNEQFF. The CDR3 DNA follows: TGCAGTGCTAGCACGAGGACTACCTACAATGAGCAGTTCTTC. The chain has TRBV20-1 and TRBJ2-1; D might be TRBD2 (6 bases). Trimming left V 3 bases short and J 2 bases short, with 11 bases between. Looked up from germline, CDR1 is DFQATT and CDR2 is SNEGSKA (reference sequence). The CDR3 loop spans 14 amino acids.

In this sample, this clonotype turned up many times. J is TRBJ2-3 and V is TRBV20-1; D may be TRBD2 (6 bases). The germline gives CDR1 DFQATT, CDR2 SNEGSKA (reference sequence). The CDR3 has 13 amino acids. The V end was cut by 2 bases, the J end by 6 bases, with 12 bases between. CDR3 residues: CSARWQGGDTQYF. The CDR3 DNA reads as TGCAGTGCTAGATGGCAGGGAGGTGATACGCAGTATTTT.

This clonotype was found many times. The CDR3 sequence is CASTGSKAQPGANVLTF. The CDR3 nucleotides read TGTGCCAGCACCGGATCCAAAGCCCAACCTGGGGCCAACGTCCTGACTTTC. This rearrangement joins TRBV28 to TRBJ2-6, with no clear D. The CDR3 has 17 amino acids. Trimming shortened V by 7 bases and J by 2 bases, and 18 bases separated the two germline ends. The germline gives CDR1 MDHEN, CDR2 SYDVKM.

This clonotype was picked up a small number of times. The gene calls are TRBV6-5 and TRBJ1-2; D is perhaps TRBD1 (6 bases). The CDR3 runs to 15 residues. The V gene lost 6 bases and the J gene lost 4 bases, with 18 bases spanning the gap. CDR1 is MNHEY and CDR2 is SVGAGI in the germline V gene. The CDR3 here is CASRPSTGSGYGYTF. The CDR3 nucleotides are TGTGCCAGCAGGCCCAGCACAGGGAGCGGCTATGGCTACACCTTC.